The present TCR beta chain was sequenced within a study of T cells in localized non-small cell lung cancer. V was cut by 10 bases and J by 3 bases, with 16 bases left in between. Germline loops: CDR1 LNHDA, CDR2 SQIVND (reference sequence). CDR3 length: 14 amino acids. Using immunoSEQ multiplex PCR, the repertoire was profiled, and TCRdb retains in-frame clones only, with some absent. The top ten clones hold about a sixth of a sample with tens of thousands of clones, over 80% of them seen once. The receptor's source is a man between 40 and 75 years old with stage III lung adenocarcinoma. This specimen was peripheral blood mononuclear cells, taken before any cancer treatment. The chain uses TRBV19 and TRBJ1-5; unclear D gene. Here the CDR3 reads CATNWKADNQPQHF. The CDR3 DNA reads TGTGCCACCAACTGGAAGGCCGACAATCAGCCCCAGCATTTT.